The clone carrying this TCR beta chain turned up a few times. Its antigen is not known. This entry belongs to a study of CD8+CD57+ T cells in acquired aplastic anemia. Study-wide points: The number of CD8+ CDR3 sequences shared by patients and controls was around 30.

Previously, flow cytometry had revealed CD8+CD57+ cell expansion in the patients chosen for sequencing. The study profiled TCR beta VDJ and CDR3 using genomic DNA as template. MiXCR, run by TCRdb on the reads, gives a single entry per CDR3 protein. The sample shows 400,000 to 600,000 distinct CDR3 sequences, 25% to 40% of them seen only once. The CDR3 spans 13 residues. Trimming took 2 bases from V and 3 from J, leaving 5 bases between them. From germline, CDR1 is MNHEY and CDR2 SVGAGI. The sample consisted of sorted CD4+, CD8+, or CD8+CD57+ T cells (not recorded which) from PBMCs. The chain has TRBV6-5 and TRBJ2-1; no firm D call. This sequence was found in a human donor with aplastic anemia. CDR3 sequence (DNA): TGTGCCAGCAGTTACGACGACTACAATGAGCAGTTCTTC. It is translated as CASSYDDYNEQFF.